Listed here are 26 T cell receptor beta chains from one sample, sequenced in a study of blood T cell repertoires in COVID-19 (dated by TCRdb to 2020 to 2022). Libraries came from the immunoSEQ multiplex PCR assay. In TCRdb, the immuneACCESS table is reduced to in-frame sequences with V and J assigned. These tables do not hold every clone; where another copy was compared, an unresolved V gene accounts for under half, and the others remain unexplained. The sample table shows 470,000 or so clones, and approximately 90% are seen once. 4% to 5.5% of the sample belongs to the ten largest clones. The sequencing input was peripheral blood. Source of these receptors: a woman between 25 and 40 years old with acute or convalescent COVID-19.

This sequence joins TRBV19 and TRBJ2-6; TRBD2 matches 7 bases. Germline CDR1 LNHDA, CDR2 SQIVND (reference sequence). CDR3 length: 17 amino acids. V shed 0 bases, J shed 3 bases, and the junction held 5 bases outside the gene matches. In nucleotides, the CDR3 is TGTGCCAGTAGTATAGATCTCGGGGGGATTGGGGCCAACGTCCTGACTTTC. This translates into CASSIDLGGIGANVLTF.

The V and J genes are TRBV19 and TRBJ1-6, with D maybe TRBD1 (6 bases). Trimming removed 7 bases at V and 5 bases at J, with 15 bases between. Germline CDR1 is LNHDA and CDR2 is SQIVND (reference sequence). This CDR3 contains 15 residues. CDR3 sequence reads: CASKKQGQNNSPLHF. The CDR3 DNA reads TGTGCCAGTAAGAAACAGGGCCAGAATAATTCACCCCTCCACTTT.

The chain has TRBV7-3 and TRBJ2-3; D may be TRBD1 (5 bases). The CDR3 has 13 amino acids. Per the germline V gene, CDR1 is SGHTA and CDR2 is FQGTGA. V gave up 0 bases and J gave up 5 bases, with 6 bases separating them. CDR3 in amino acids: CASSLTGVDTQYF. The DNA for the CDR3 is TGTGCCAGCAGCTTAACAGGGGTAGATACGCAGTATTTT.

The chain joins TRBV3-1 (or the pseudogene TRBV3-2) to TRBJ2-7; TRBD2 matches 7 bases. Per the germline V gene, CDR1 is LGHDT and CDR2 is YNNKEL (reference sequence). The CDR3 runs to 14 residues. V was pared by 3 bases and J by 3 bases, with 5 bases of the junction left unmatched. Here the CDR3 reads CASSQGGVLYEQYF. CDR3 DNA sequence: TGTGCCAGCAGCCAGGGGGGGGTCCTCTACGAGCAGTACTTC.

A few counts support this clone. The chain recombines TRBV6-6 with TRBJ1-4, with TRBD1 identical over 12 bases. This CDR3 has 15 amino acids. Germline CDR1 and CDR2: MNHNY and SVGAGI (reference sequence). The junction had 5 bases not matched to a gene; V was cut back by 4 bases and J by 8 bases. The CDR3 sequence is CASSWRGQGAEKLFF. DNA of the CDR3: TGTGCCAGCAGTTGGAGGGGACAGGGGGCAGAAAAACTGTTTTTT.

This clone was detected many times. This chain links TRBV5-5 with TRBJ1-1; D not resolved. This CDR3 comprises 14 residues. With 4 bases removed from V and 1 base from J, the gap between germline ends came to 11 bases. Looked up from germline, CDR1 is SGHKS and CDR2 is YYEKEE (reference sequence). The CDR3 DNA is TGTGCCAGCAGCCCGAGGGTCGGGAACACTGAAGCTTTCTTT. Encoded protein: CASSPRVGNTEAFF.

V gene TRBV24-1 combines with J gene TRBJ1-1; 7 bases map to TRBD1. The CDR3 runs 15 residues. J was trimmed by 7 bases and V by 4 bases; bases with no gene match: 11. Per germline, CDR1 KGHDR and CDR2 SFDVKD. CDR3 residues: CATSDSQDRSNEAFF. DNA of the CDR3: TGTGCCACCAGTGACTCCCAGGACAGGAGTAATGAAGCTTTCTTT.

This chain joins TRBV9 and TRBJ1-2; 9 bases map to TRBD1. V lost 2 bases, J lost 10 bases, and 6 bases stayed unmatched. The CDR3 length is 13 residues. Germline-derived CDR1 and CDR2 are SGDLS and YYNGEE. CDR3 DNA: TGTGCCAGCAGCGTCGGGGGACAGGGCTCCTACACCTTC. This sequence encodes CASSVGGQGSYTF.

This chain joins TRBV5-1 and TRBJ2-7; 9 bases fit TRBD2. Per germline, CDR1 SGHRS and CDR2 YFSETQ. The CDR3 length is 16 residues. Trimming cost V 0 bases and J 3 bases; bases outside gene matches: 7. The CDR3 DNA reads TGCGCCAGCAGCTTGGGGCCTAGCGGGGTACTCTACGAGCAGTACTTC. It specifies CASSLGPSGVLYEQYF. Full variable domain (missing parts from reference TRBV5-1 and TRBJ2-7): KAGVTQTPRYLIKTRGQQVTLSCSPISGHRSVSWYQQTPGQGLQFLFEYFSETQRNKGNFPGRFSGRQFSNSRSEMNVSTLELGDSALYLCASSLGPSGVLYEQYFGPGTRLTVT.

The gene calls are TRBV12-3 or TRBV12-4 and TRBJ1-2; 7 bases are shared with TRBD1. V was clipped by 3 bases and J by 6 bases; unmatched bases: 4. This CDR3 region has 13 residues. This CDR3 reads CASSFGGGDGYTF. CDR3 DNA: TGTGCCAGCAGTTTTGGAGGGGGCGATGGCTACACCTTC.

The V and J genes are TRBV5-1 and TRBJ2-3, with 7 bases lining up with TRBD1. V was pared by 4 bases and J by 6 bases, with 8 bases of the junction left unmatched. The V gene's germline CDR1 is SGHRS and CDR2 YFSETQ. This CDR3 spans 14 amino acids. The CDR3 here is CASSETGLKDTQYF. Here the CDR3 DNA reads TGCGCCAGCAGCGAGACAGGGCTTAAGGATACGCAGTATTTT.

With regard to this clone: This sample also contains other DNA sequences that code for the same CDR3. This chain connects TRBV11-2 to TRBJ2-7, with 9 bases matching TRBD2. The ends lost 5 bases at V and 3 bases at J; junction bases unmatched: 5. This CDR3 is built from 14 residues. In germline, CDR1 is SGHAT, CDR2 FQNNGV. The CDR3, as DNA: TGTGCCAGCAGCCCGACTAGCGGTGTCTACGAGCAGTACTTC. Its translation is CASSPTSGVYEQYF. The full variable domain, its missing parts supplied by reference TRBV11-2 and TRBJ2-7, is EAGVAQSPRYKIIEKRQSVAFWCNPISGHATLYWYQQILGQGPKLLIQFQNNGVVDDSQLPKDRFSAERLKGVDSTLKIQPAKLEDSAVYLCASSPTSGVYEQYFGPGTRLTVT.

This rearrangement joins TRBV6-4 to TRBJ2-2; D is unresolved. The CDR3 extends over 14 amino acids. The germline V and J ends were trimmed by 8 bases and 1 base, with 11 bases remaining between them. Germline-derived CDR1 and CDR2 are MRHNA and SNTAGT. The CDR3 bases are TGTGCCAGCTCTGAAGAGGTGAACACCGGGGAGCTGTTTTTT. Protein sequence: CASSEEVNTGELFF.

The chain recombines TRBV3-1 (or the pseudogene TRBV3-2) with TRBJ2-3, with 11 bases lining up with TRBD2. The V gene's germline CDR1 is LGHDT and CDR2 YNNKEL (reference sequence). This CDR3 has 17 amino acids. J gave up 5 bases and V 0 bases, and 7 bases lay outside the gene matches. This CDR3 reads CASSQDSSGGEGDTQYF. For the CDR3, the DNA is TGTGCCAGCAGCCAAGATAGTAGCGGGGGGGAAGGAGATACGCAGTATTTT.

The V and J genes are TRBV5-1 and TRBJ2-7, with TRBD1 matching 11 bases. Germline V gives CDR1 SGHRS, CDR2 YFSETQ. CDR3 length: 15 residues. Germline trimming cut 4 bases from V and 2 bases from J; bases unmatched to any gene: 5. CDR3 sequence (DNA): TGCGCCAGCAGCCCCTGGACAGGGGGCCCCTACGAGCAGTACTTC. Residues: CASSPWTGGPYEQYF.

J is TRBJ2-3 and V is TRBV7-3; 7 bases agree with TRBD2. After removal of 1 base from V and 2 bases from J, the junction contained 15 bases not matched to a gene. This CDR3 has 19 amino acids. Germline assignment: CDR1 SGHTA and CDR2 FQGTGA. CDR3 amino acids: CASSLMSLRGRGPTDTQYF. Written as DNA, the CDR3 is TGTGCCAGCAGCTTAATGTCTTTACGAGGGAGGGGACCCACAGATACGCAGTATTTT.

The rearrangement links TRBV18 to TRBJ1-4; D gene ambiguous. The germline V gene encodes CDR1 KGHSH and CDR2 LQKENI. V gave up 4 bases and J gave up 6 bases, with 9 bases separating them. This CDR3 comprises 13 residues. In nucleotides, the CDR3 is TGTGCCAGCTCACTTAATACGGATGAAAAACTGTTTTTT. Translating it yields CASSLNTDEKLFF. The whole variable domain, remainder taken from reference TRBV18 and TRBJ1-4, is NAGVMQNPRHLVRRRGQEARLRCSPMKGHSHVYWYRQLPEEGLKFMVYLQKENIIDESGMPKERFSAEFPKEGPSILRIQQVVRGDSAAYFCASSLNTDEKLFFGSGTQLSVL.

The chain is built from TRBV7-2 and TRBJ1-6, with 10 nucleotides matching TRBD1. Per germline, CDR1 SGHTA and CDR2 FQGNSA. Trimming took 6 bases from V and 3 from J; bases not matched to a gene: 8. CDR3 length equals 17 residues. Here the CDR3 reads CASRPGQGISYNSPLHF. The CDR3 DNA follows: TGTGCCAGCAGGCCGGGACAGGGGATCAGCTATAATTCACCCCTCCACTTT. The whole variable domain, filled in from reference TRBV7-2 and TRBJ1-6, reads GAGVSQSPSNKVTEKGKDVELRCDPISGHTALYWYRQSLGQGLEFLIYFQGNSAPDKSGLPSDRFSAERTGGSVSTLTIQRTQQEDSAVYLCASRPGQGISYNSPLHFGNGTRLTVT.

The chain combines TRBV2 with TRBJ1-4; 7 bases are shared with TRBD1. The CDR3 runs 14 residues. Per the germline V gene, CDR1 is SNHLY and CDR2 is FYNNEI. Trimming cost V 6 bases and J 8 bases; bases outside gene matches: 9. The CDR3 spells CASRYQGVGEKLFF. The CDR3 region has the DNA TGTGCCAGCAGGTACCAGGGGGTAGGCGAAAAACTGTTTTTT.

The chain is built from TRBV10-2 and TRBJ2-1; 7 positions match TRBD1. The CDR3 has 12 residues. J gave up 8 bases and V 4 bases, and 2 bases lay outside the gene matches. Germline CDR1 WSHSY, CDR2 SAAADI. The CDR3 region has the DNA TGCGCCAGCAGTGTACAGGGGTATGAGCAGTTCTTC. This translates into CASSVQGYEQFF.

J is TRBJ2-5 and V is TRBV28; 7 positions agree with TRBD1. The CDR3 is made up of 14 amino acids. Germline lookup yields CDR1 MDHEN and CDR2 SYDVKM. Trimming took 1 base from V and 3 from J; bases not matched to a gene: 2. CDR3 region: CASSLSGGKETQYF. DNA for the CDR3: TGTGCCAGCAGTTTATCAGGGGGAAAAGAGACCCAGTACTTC.

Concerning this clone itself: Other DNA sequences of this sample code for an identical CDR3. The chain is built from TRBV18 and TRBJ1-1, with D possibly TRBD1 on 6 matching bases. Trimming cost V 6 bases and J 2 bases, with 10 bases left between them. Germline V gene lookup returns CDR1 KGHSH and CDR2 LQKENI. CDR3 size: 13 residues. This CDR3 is CASSTDRNTEAFF. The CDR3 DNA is TGTGCCAGCTCGACGGACAGAAACACTGAAGCTTTCTTT.

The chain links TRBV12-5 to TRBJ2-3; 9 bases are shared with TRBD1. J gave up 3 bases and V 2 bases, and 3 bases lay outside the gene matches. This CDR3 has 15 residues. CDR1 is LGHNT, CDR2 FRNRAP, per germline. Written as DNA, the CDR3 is TGTGCTAGTGGTTTGAGGGGACAGGGAACAGATACGCAGTATTTT. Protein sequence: CASGLRGQGTDTQYF.

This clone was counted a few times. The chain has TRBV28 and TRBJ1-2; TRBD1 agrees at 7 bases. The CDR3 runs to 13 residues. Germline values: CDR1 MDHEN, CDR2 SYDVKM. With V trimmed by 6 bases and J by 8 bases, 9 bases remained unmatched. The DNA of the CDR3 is TGTGCCAGCAGCTCAGACAGGGCTTTGGGCTACACCTTC. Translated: CASSSDRALGYTF.

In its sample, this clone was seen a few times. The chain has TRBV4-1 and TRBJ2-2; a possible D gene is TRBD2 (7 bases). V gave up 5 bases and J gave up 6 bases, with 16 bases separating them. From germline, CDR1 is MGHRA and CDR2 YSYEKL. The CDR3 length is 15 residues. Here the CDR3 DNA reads TGCGCCAGCAGCTACGTGGGGGGGCGGTCCGGGGAGCTGTTTTTT. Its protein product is CASSYVGGRSGELFF.

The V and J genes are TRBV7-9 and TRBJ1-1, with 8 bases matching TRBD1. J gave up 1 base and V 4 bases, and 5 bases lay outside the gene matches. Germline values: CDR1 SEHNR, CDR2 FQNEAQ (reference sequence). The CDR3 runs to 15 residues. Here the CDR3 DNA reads TGTGCCAGCAGCTCCACGACAGGGGAGAACACTGAAGCTTTCTTT. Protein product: CASSSTTGENTEAFF.